These 26 T cell receptor beta chains share one sample of origin, sequenced in a study of PD-1 blockade in classical Hodgkin lymphoma. Time point given: cycle 4 day 1 (C4D1), after less than seven weeks of nivolumab. Every patient had relapsed following autologous stem cell transplantation, and cohorts differed in brentuximab vedotin exposure. The protocol was immunoSEQ multiplex PCR, while the TCRdb copy is restricted to in-frame clones and leaves out a portion. This table holds 20,000 or so clones, about 81% found once. Specimen: peripheral blood mononuclear cells (PBMCs), collected before the fourth cycle of nivolumab. Every receptor here comes from a human donor with classical Hodgkin lymphoma.

The chain recombines TRBV19 with TRBJ2-5, with 7 nucleotides matching TRBD1. Germline trimming cut 4 bases from V and 2 bases from J; bases unmatched to any gene: 7. The CDR3 is 15 amino acids. Germline CDR1 is LNHDA and CDR2 is SQIVND (reference sequence). CDR3 residues: CASSTQGVGQETQYF. As DNA, the CDR3 is TGTGCCAGTAGTACCCAGGGGGTCGGACAAGAGACCCAGTACTTC.

This clone was counted a single time. The J gene is TRBJ2-3, the V gene TRBV19; no firm D call. Looked up from germline, CDR1 is LNHDA and CDR2 is SQIVND (reference sequence). Between the trimmed V and J ends, which lost 7 bases and 4 bases, there was a span of 15 bases. This CDR3 is 14 amino acids long. This chain's CDR3 is CASTDLGNSDTQYF. In DNA, the CDR3 is TGTGCCAGTACCGACCTAGGAAACTCAGATACGCAGTATTTT.

The chain recombines TRBV2 with TRBJ2-1; 8 bases line up with TRBD2. J lost 7 bases, V lost 4 bases, and 12 bases had no gene match. Germline V lookup: CDR1 SNHLY, CDR2 FYNNEI. This CDR3 has 16 amino acids. The chain's CDR3 is CASSAFGGAVGNEQFF. In nucleotides, the CDR3 is TGTGCCAGCAGTGCCTTCGGGGGGGCCGTCGGGAATGAGCAGTTCTTC.

The sample holds one count of this clone. J is TRBJ2-7 and V is TRBV7-9, with a possible D match to TRBD2 (6 bases). Germline V gene data show CDR1 as SEHNR and CDR2 as FQNEAQ (reference sequence). The CDR3 has 13 residues. V gave up 5 bases and J gave up 5 bases, with 13 bases separating them. CDR3 DNA: TGTGCCAGCAGCCCGGAGGGCAGCGACGAGCAGTACTTC. Translation: CASSPEGSDEQYF.

About this clone: The same CDR3 arises from other DNA sequences in this sample as well. The rearrangement links TRBV28 to TRBJ1-5; D is ambiguous. The CDR3 is made up of 12 amino acids. CDR1 is MDHEN, CDR2 SYDVKM, per germline. The germline V and J ends were trimmed by 5 bases and 4 bases, with 6 bases remaining between them. The CDR3 region has the DNA TGTGCCAGCAGTGCTTTAAATCAGCCCCAGCATTTT. Translating it yields CASSALNQPQHF.

The chain employs TRBV9 and TRBJ1-3; D gene unclear. V lost 0 bases, J lost 0 bases, and 7 bases lay in between. CDR3 length: 15 amino acids. Germline V gives CDR1 SGDLS, CDR2 YYNGEE. CDR3 nucleotide sequence: TGTGCCAGCAGCGTAGGGCCCGGCTCTGGAAACACCATATATTTT. Translating gives CASSVGPGSGNTIYF.

The rearrangement links TRBV9 to TRBJ1-2; no firm D call. The CDR3 covers 11 residues. Germline CDR1 SGDLS, CDR2 YYNGEE. Deletions cut 4 bases from V and 3 bases from J, with 4 bases between. The chain's CDR3 is CASSRDYGYTF. CDR3 coding DNA: TGTGCCAGCAGCCGGGACTATGGCTACACCTTC.

In this sample, this clone turned up a few times. The CDR3 reads CASSLPTGGYTGELFF. The CDR3 DNA sequence: TGTGCCAGCAGCTTACCGACAGGGGGTTATACCGGGGAGCTGTTTTTT. The gene calls are TRBV7-9 and TRBJ2-2; 9 bases fit TRBD1. With 2 bases clipped from V and 5 bases from J, the junction kept 6 bases outside the gene matches. CDR1 is SEHNR and CDR2 is FQNEAQ in the germline V gene (reference sequence). The CDR3 extends over 16 amino acids.

This chain uses TRBV28 with TRBJ1-4, with D hard to call. V lost 7 bases, J lost 0 bases, and 15 bases lay in between. CDR1 is MDHEN and CDR2 is SYDVKM in the germline V gene. The CDR3 sequence is 16 residues long. The CDR3 coding sequence is TGTGCCAGCACCACTGTGGGTTGGGCAACTAATGAAAAACTGTTTTTT. It codes for CASTTVGWATNEKLFF.

The CDR3 nucleotides read TGTGCCAGTAGTCGACAGGACCCCTTTTATGGGTACAATGAGCAGTTCTTC. Protein: CASSRQDPFYGYNEQFF. The rearrangement uses TRBV19 and TRBJ2-1; TRBD1 is a possible D gene (6 bases). Trimming took off 5 bases at V and 4 bases at J, with 21 bases between the two ends. The germline V gene has CDR1 LNHDA and CDR2 SQIVND (reference sequence). CDR3 length equals 17 residues.

The gene calls are TRBV4-3 and TRBJ2-3; D is tentatively TRBD1 or TRBD2 (5 bases each). The CDR3 has 14 residues. Between the trimmed V and J ends, which lost 5 bases and 0 bases, there was a span of 9 bases. Per germline, CDR1 LGHNA and CDR2 YSLEER. The chain's CDR3 is CASSWDRSTDTQYF. The CDR3 region has the DNA TGCGCCAGCAGCTGGGACCGCAGCACAGATACGCAGTATTTT.

This sequence joins TRBV30 and TRBJ2-2; D gene uncertain. CDR1 GTSNPN and CDR2 SVGIG come from the germline V gene (reference sequence). The CDR3 is made up of 14 amino acids. The V and J ends lost 3 bases and 2 bases respectively, with 10 bases between them. CDR3 loop: CAWSRLSNTGELFF. The DNA of the CDR3 is TGTGCCTGGAGCCGTCTTTCCAACACCGGGGAGCTGTTTTTT.

The V gene is TRBV5-6, the J gene TRBJ1-5; D gene unclear. The length of the CDR3 is 12 residues. Germline values: CDR1 SGHDT, CDR2 YYEEEE. The V end lost 8 bases, the J end lost 3 bases, and 9 bases lay between the germline ends. CDR3 DNA: TGTGCCAGTGCGGGGAACAATCAGCCCCAGCATTTT. Its protein product is CASAGNNQPQHF.

The chain couples TRBV11-3 to TRBJ2-2; TRBD2 might be the D (6 bases). The CDR3 has 14 residues. V shed 1 base and J shed 4 bases, with 7 bases lying between them. Per germline, CDR1 SGHNT and CDR2 YENEEA. The chain's CDR3 is CASSLVGSTGELFF. The DNA of the CDR3 is TGTGCCAGCAGCTTAGTCGGGAGCACCGGGGAGCTGTTTTTT.

This chain joins TRBV9 and TRBJ2-1, with a weak D call TRBD2 (5 bases). The V gene lost 4 bases and the J gene lost 0 bases, with 14 bases spanning the gap. This CDR3 spans 16 amino acids. Germline V gene sequence: CDR1 SGDLS, CDR2 YYNGEE. The CDR3: CASSPRTESSYNEQFF. In DNA, the CDR3 is TGTGCCAGCAGCCCCCGGACTGAGAGCTCCTACAATGAGCAGTTCTTC. Full variable domain (rest looked up from reference TRBV9 and TRBJ2-1): DSGVTQTPKHLITATGQRVTLRCSPRSGDLSVYWYQQSLDQGLQFLIQYYNGEERAKGNILERFSAQQFPDLHSELNLSSLELGDSALYFCASSPRTESSYNEQFFGPGTRLTVL.

The CDR3 DNA follows: TGCGCCAGCAGCCGAAGCCCCGATAATCAGCCCCAGCATTTT. Translated, it gives CASSRSPDNQPQHF. The rearrangement joins TRBV4-1 to TRBJ1-5; D gene ambiguous. Per germline, CDR1 MGHRA and CDR2 YSYEKL. The V end was cut by 4 bases, the J end by 4 bases, with 11 bases between. The CDR3 sequence is 14 residues long.

This sequence joins TRBV7-6 and TRBJ1-2; D ambiguous. V gave up 1 base and J gave up 8 bases, with 11 bases separating them. The CDR3 is made up of 13 amino acids. Per germline, CDR1 SGHVS and CDR2 FNYEAQ. Here the CDR3 reads CASSLEEAGGYTF. Written as DNA, the CDR3 is TGTGCCAGCAGCTTAGAAGAGGCTGGAGGCTACACCTTC.

The V and J genes are TRBV28 and TRBJ2-3; D is perhaps TRBD1 or TRBD2 (5 bases each). This CDR3 comprises 13 residues. The germline gives CDR1 MDHEN, CDR2 SYDVKM. V lost 3 bases and J lost 5, with 9 bases in between. Here the CDR3 DNA reads TGTGCCAGCAGTTTTTCTGGGGGAGATACGCAGTATTTT. It codes for CASSFSGGDTQYF.

The chain uses TRBV5-4 and TRBJ2-4; either TRBD1 or TRBD2 may fit D (5 bases each). Germline values: CDR1 SGHNT, CDR2 YYREEE (reference sequence). The CDR3 spans 14 residues. V dropped 0 bases and J dropped 12 bases, with 16 bases sitting between them. The CDR3 DNA is TGTGCCAGCAGCTTGGGAGGGTGGAAGGACACTCAGTACTTC. It specifies CASSLGGWKDTQYF. Combining the CDR3 with reference TRBV5-4 and TRBJ2-4 gives the whole variable domain ETGVTQSPTHLIKTRGQQVTLRCSSQSGHNTVSWYQQALGQGPQFIFQYYREEENGRGNFPPRFSGLQFPNYSSELNVNALELDDSALYLCASSLGGWKDTQYFGAGTRLSVL.

This chain uses TRBV5-1 with TRBJ2-7; possible D gene TRBD1, 8 bases. Germline CDR1 SGHRS, CDR2 YFSETQ. The CDR3 totals 15 residues. The V gene lost 1 base and the J gene lost 4 bases, with 15 bases spanning the gap. CDR3 region: CASSLTNRGGYEQYF. CDR3 DNA: TGCGCCAGCAGCTTGACGAACAGGGGGGGGTACGAGCAGTACTTC.

The CDR3 protein is CASSLGSGGSTDTQYF. In DNA, the CDR3 is TGCGCCAGCAGCTTGGGGAGCGGGGGAAGCACAGATACGCAGTATTTT. The rearrangement links TRBV5-1 to TRBJ2-3; 8 bases fit TRBD2. Germline CDR1 and CDR2: SGHRS and YFSETQ. The CDR3 sequence is 16 residues long. J was trimmed by 0 bases and V by 0 bases; bases with no gene match: 3.

V is TRBV7-9 and J is TRBJ1-1; D might be TRBD1 (5 bases). CDR1 and CDR2 (germline): SEHNR, FQNEAQ (reference sequence). Between the trimmed V and J ends, which lost 4 bases and 8 bases, there was a span of 14 bases. This CDR3 has 13 residues. The CDR3 DNA is TGTGCCAGCAGCTCTATCGGGGGGGAAGAAGCTTTCTTT. Protein: CASSSIGGEEAFF.

The chain is built from TRBV13 and TRBJ2-3, with D maybe TRBD2 (6 bases). V lost 6 bases, J lost 0 bases, and 13 bases lay in between. The CDR3 consists of 15 residues. CDR1 PRHDT and CDR2 FYEKMQ come from the germline V gene (reference sequence). CDR3 in amino acids: CASSDGDSSTDTQYF. CDR3 in DNA: TGTGCCAGCAGTGATGGGGACTCTAGCACAGATACGCAGTATTTT.

This chain joins TRBV4-2 and TRBJ1-3; D is perhaps TRBD1 (5 bases). The germline V and J ends were trimmed by 0 bases and 3 bases, with 12 bases remaining between them. The V gene's germline CDR1 is LGHNA and CDR2 YNFKEQ. The CDR3 is 16 amino acids. DNA of the CDR3: TGTGCCAGCAGCCAAGATGGTCCGGGGGATGGAAACACCATATATTTT. It encodes CASSQDGPGDGNTIYF.

This clone was counted between two and nine times. The chain joins TRBV6-6 to TRBJ1-2, with TRBD1 as a possible D gene (6 bases). V dropped 7 bases and J dropped 2 bases, with 11 bases sitting between them. CDR1 MNHNY and CDR2 SVGAGI come from the germline V gene (reference sequence). The CDR3 length is 13 residues. The CDR3: CASNPTGNYGYTF. The CDR3 region has the DNA TGTGCCAGCAACCCCACAGGGAACTATGGCTACACCTTC.

This clone was detected only a few times. V gene TRBV6-5 combines with J gene TRBJ1-2, with 8 bases identical to TRBD1. Trimming at V came to 6 bases and at J to 8 bases, leaving 8 bases not matched to a gene. The CDR3 extends over 13 amino acids. Looked up from germline, CDR1 is MNHEY and CDR2 is SVGAGI. The CDR3, as DNA: TGTGCCAGCAGCTGGACAGGGCTCCACGGCTACACCTTC. It specifies CASSWTGLHGYTF.